What follows are 23 T cell receptor beta chains derived from one specimen sequenced in a study of T cell responses to AZD1222 COVID-19 vaccine. Clones were sequenced by immunoSEQ multiplex PCR, and TCRdb holds only the in-frame ones, with some missing. The table records 25,000 to 40,000 clones, approximately 90% of them present only once. Sample: peripheral blood, taken 28 days after the second AZD1222 dose. Receptors were obtained from an adult who received the AZD1222 COVID-19 vaccine.

J is TRBJ1-1 and V is TRBV7-2; no clear D gene. The V gene's germline CDR1 is SGHTA and CDR2 FQGNSA. The CDR3 has 16 amino acids. The ends were cut back, 5 bases at V and 0 bases at J, with 16 bases in the middle. The DNA of the CDR3 is TGTGCCAGCAGCGCCATGGAGGCCACCGTGAACACTGAAGCTTTCTTT. Encoded protein: CASSAMEATVNTEAFF.

This clone has just a few counts. The chain carries TRBV7-9 and TRBJ2-2; D perhaps matches TRBD1 (5 bases). Germline CDR1 SEHNR, CDR2 FQNEAQ (reference sequence). Trimming cost V 5 bases and J 7 bases, with 8 bases left between them. This CDR3 has 12 residues. CDR3 in DNA: TGTGCCAGCAGCGGGGCCGGCGGGGAGCTGTTTTTT. Encoded protein: CASSGAGGELFF.

J is TRBJ2-7 and V is TRBV5-1, with D possibly matching TRBD1 (6 bases). This CDR3 is 15 amino acids long. Trimming stripped 1 base from V and 4 bases from J, with 15 bases between. Per germline, CDR1 SGHRS and CDR2 YFSETQ. CDR3 coding DNA: TGCGCCAGCAGCTTGAACCAGGGGACCCGATACGAGCAGTACTTC. Protein product: CASSLNQGTRYEQYF.

This rearrangement joins TRBV28 to TRBJ1-4; D uncertain. The CDR3 totals 14 residues. The V gene lost 5 bases and the J gene lost 8 bases, with 15 bases spanning the gap. In germline, CDR1 is MDHEN, CDR2 SYDVKM. This CDR3 reads CASSIGPPREKLFF. The CDR3 coding sequence is TGTGCCAGCAGTATCGGACCCCCGAGGGAAAAACTGTTTTTT.

The chain combines TRBV6-5 with TRBJ2-2, with 10 bases aligning to TRBD1. Germline V lookup: CDR1 MNHEY, CDR2 SVGAGI. The CDR3 extends over 15 amino acids. Trimming at V came to 7 bases and at J to 5 bases, leaving 7 bases not matched to a gene. The CDR3 loop is CASTLRTGGTGELFF. The DNA for the CDR3 is TGTGCCAGCACTCTTAGGACAGGGGGAACCGGGGAGCTGTTTTTT.

This chain connects TRBV6-2 or TRBV6-3 to TRBJ2-7, with a weak D call TRBD2 (7 bases). Germline CDR1 and CDR2: MNHEY and SVGEGT. The CDR3 length is 17 residues. V gave up 1 base and J gave up 0 bases, with 16 bases separating them. In DNA form, the CDR3 reads TGTGCCAGCAGTTACTTCGGCGGGGGCCTCTACTCCTACGAGCAGTACTTC. It specifies CASSYFGGGLYSYEQYF.

The chain joins TRBV6-5 to TRBJ1-2; D call uncertain. There are 12 residues in the CDR3. Germline values: CDR1 MNHEY, CDR2 SVGAGI. V gave up 8 bases and J gave up 6 bases, with 13 bases separating them. CDR3 region: CASAEAGNGYTF. The CDR3 DNA sequence: TGTGCCAGCGCCGAGGCGGGGAATGGCTACACCTTC.

This rearrangement joins TRBV5-8 to TRBJ2-5; 8 nucleotides line up with TRBD1. Trimming took 7 bases from V and 2 from J; bases not matched to a gene: 13. Germline values: CDR1 SGHTS, CDR2 YDEGEE. The CDR3 sequence is 16 residues long. The DNA for the CDR3 is TGTGCCAGCGCATACTCCGGGACAGGTAGTCAAGAGACCCAGTACTTC. This encodes CASAYSGTGSQETQYF.

The chain links TRBV2 to TRBJ2-7; a possible D gene is TRBD2 (6 bases). Germline CDR1 SNHLY, CDR2 FYNNEI. The CDR3 spans 14 residues. The V end lost 6 bases, the J end lost 2 bases, and 14 bases lay between the germline ends. This chain's CDR3 is CASRQTGTAYEQYF. In DNA, the CDR3 is TGTGCCAGCAGACAAACCGGGACTGCCTACGAGCAGTACTTC.

This clone was observed once. The chain couples TRBV7-8 to TRBJ2-7; D is tentatively TRBD1 or TRBD2 (5 bases each). There are 15 residues in the CDR3. Germline CDR1 and CDR2: SGHVS and FQNEAQ. V dropped 4 bases and J dropped 3 bases, with 16 bases sitting between them. CDR3 in amino acids: CASSSPGRLNYEQYF. The DNA for the CDR3 is TGTGCCAGCAGCTCGCCGGGACGATTAAACTACGAGCAGTACTTC.

The V gene is TRBV7-8, the J gene TRBJ2-7, with D uncertain. This CDR3 has 14 residues. The V gene's germline CDR1 is SGHVS and CDR2 FQNEAQ. V lost 2 bases to trimming and J lost 0 bases, with 8 bases between them. CDR3 DNA sequence: TGTGCCAGCAGCTTACTTAAGGCCTCCTACGAGCAGTACTTC. Translation: CASSLLKASYEQYF.

This chain connects TRBV18 to TRBJ1-1; maybe TRBD1 (5 bases). The germline CDR1 and CDR2 sequences are KGHSH and LQKENI. Between the trimmed V and J ends, which lost 0 bases and 4 bases, there was a span of 12 bases. The CDR3 is 15 amino acids. The DNA of the CDR3 is TGTGCCAGCTCACCACCGATGGCTCAGGGCACTGAAGCTTTCTTT. Translated, it gives CASSPPMAQGTEAFF.

The chain recombines TRBV7-2 with TRBJ2-2, with D perhaps matching TRBD2 (6 bases). Trimming cost V 1 base and J 5 bases, with 14 bases left between them. This CDR3 region has 16 residues. Germline V gene lookup returns CDR1 SGHTA and CDR2 FQGNSA. CDR3 DNA: TGTGCCAGCAGCTTAGTCACCTCTGGGAGGACCGGGGAGCTGTTTTTT. The encoded protein is CASSLVTSGRTGELFF.

The genes are TRBV18 and TRBJ1-2; no clear D gene. The germline V gene encodes CDR1 KGHSH and CDR2 LQKENI. With 0 bases removed from V and 7 bases from J, the gap between germline ends came to 12 bases. The CDR3 totals 14 residues. This chain's CDR3 is CASSPPHVSSGYTF. CDR3 nucleotides: TGTGCCAGCTCACCACCGCATGTTTCAAGTGGCTACACCTTC. The whole variable domain, remainder taken from reference TRBV18 and TRBJ1-2, is NAGVMQNPRHLVRRRGQEARLRCSPMKGHSHVYWYRQLPEEGLKFMVYLQKENIIDESGMPKERFSAEFPKEGPSILRIQQVVRGDSAAYFCASSPPHVSSGYTFGSGTRLTVV.

The chain is built from TRBV12-3 or TRBV12-4 and TRBJ1-1; D ambiguous. CDR3 length: 11 residues. Trimming left V 7 bases short and J 2 bases short, with 5 bases between. CDR3 in DNA: TGTGCCAGCAACATAAACACTGAAGCTTTCTTT. Translated, it gives CASNINTEAFF.

The rearrangement uses TRBV19 and TRBJ1-3; 8 bases align to TRBD1. The CDR3 sequence is 15 residues long. Germline CDR1 and CDR2: LNHDA and SQIVND (reference sequence). V dropped 5 bases and J dropped 3; count of bases not matched to a gene: 6. The CDR3: CASSLDRGVGNTIYF. In DNA form, the CDR3 reads TGTGCCAGTAGTCTCGACAGGGGAGTTGGAAACACCATATATTTT.

This chain links TRBV5-1 with TRBJ1-2; tentatively, D is TRBD1 (6 bases). Germline V gene data show CDR1 as SGHRS and CDR2 as YFSETQ. The CDR3 is made up of 13 amino acids. V was shortened by 3 bases and J by 7 bases, with 13 bases between the two germline ends. For the CDR3, the DNA is TGCGCCAGCAGCTCCCGGGACATTGCTGGCTACACCTTC. Its translation: CASSSRDIAGYTF.

The CDR3 spells CASSPLGPNTEAFF. In nucleotides, the CDR3 is TGTGCCAGCAGTCCTTTGGGACCGAACACTGAAGCTTTCTTT. This chain connects TRBV25-1 to TRBJ1-1, with D perhaps matching TRBD1 (5 bases). CDR1 is MGHDK and CDR2 is SYGVNS in the germline V gene. V lost 5 bases, J lost 1 base, and 11 bases lay in between. The CDR3 loop spans 14 amino acids.

V and J are TRBV28 and TRBJ1-1; D is perhaps TRBD1 (5 bases). CDR1 and CDR2 (germline): MDHEN, SYDVKM. The length of the CDR3 is 11 residues. V gave up 3 bases and J gave up 8 bases, with 7 bases separating them. This CDR3 is CASSFEGEAFF. CDR3 nucleotides: TGTGCCAGCAGTTTTGAGGGGGAAGCTTTCTTT.

The chain is built from TRBV4-3 and TRBJ2-7; TRBD2 aligns across 7 bases. The ends lost 0 bases at V and 2 bases at J; junction bases unmatched: 10. The CDR3 has 17 amino acids. Germline CDR1 and CDR2: LGHNA and YSLEER. CDR3 bases: TGCGCCAGCAGCCAAGATTTAGCGGACCGGGGGGCCTACGAGCAGTACTTC. The encoded protein is CASSQDLADRGAYEQYF.

V is TRBV6-4 and J is TRBJ1-2; 7 nucleotides match TRBD1. CDR1 is MRHNA, CDR2 SNTAGT, per germline. CDR3 length equals 15 residues. Trimming cost V 2 bases and J 4 bases; bases outside gene matches: 7. In DNA form, the CDR3 reads TGTGCCAGCAGTGACCCCAAAGGGACAGCCTATGGCTACACCTTC. This encodes CASSDPKGTAYGYTF.

This chain joins TRBV5-1 and TRBJ1-1; 9 bases line up with TRBD1. Trimming removed 4 bases from V and 5 bases from J; junction bases left unmatched: 6. Germline loops: CDR1 SGHRS, CDR2 YFSETQ. This CDR3 has 14 residues. CDR3 sequence reads: CASSPQGAGTEAFF. DNA of the CDR3: TGCGCCAGCAGCCCACAGGGGGCTGGAACTGAAGCTTTCTTT.

The rearrangement links TRBV2 to TRBJ1-2, with 10 bases lining up with TRBD1. From germline, CDR1 is SNHLY and CDR2 FYNNEI. CDR3 size: 16 residues. J was trimmed by 5 bases and V by 3 bases; bases with no gene match: 9. CDR3 region: CASSDSTGGAGYGYTF. The CDR3 DNA follows: TGTGCCAGCAGTGACTCGACAGGGGGCGCGGGGTATGGCTACACCTTC. The full variable domain, with the rest looked up from reference TRBV2 and TRBJ1-2, is EPEVTQTPSHQVTQMGQEVILRCVPISNHLYFYWYRQILGQKVEFLVSFYNNEISEKSEIFDDQFSVERPDGSNFTLKIRSTKLEDSAMYFCASSDSTGGAGYGYTFGSGTRLTVV.